The present entry profiles one T cell receptor (beta chain) with its context. These data come from a study of blood T cell repertoires in COVID-19. The assay was immunoSEQ multiplex PCR, and TCRdb's table has in-frame clones only and misses some. The sample gives more than 110,000 clones, 70% to 90% of which show up once; about 4.1% is in the top ten. The V and J ends lost 0 bases and 2 bases respectively, with 11 bases between them. From germline, CDR1 is GTSNPN and CDR2 SVGIG (reference sequence). This CDR3 has 14 amino acids. Those who participated ranged in age from roughly 18 to 100 years and resided in about two dozen US areas.

V gene TRBV30 combines with J gene TRBJ2-7, with D perhaps matching TRBD1 (6 bases). Sequencing was performed on PBMCs or T cells enriched from blood (not recorded which). The receptor's source is a man aged 45 to 65 who had recovered from COVID-19. The CDR3 sequence is CAWSVGGQTYEQYF. As DNA, the CDR3 is TGTGCCTGGAGTGTAGGGGGACAAACCTACGAGCAGTACTTC.